This T cell receptor (beta chain) is from a study of blood T cell repertoires in COVID-19. This clone was counted a single time. This CDR3 contains 16 residues. Germline trimming cut 2 bases from V and 2 bases from J; bases unmatched to any gene: 6. Germline V lookup: CDR1 ENHRY, CDR2 SYGVKD. Sequenced by immunoSEQ multiplex PCR; TCRdb stores in-frame clones only, minus some. Of 200,000 to 250,000 clones in the sample, 88% were seen once. The chain links TRBV10-3 to TRBJ2-1; 7 nucleotides line up with TRBD1. Sequenced sample: peripheral blood. The source is a woman aged 25 to 39 with COVID-19, enrolled during active disease. CDR3 amino acids: CAISEQGDNTYNEQFF. CDR3 bases: TGTGCCATCAGTGAGCAGGGGGACAACACCTACAATGAGCAGTTCTTC.